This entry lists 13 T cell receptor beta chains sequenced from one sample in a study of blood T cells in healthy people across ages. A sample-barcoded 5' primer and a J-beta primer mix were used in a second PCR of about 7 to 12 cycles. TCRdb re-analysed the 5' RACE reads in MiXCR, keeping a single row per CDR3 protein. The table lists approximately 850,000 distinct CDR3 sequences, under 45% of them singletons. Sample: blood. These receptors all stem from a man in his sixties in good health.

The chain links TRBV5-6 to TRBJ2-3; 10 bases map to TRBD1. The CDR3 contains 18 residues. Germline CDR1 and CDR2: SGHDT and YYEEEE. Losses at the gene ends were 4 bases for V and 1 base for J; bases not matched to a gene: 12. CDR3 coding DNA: TGTGCCAGCAGCGGGGGACAGGGGAGTACTCTTGGCACAGATACGCAGTATTTT. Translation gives CASSGGQGSTLGTDTQYF.

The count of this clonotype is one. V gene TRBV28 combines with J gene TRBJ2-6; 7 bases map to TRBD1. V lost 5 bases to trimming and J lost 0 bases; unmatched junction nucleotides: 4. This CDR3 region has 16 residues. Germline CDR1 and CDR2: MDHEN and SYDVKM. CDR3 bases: TGTGCCAGCAGTGTACAGGGGCCCTCTGGGGCCAACGTCCTGACTTTC. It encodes CASSVQGPSGANVLTF.

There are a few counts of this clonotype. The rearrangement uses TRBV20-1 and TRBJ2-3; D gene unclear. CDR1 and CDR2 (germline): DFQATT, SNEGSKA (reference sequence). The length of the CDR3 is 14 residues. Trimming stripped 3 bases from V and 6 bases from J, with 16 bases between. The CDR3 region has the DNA TGCAGTGCTAGCAGCCGATCTCTAGAGGATACGCAGTATTTT. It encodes CSASSRSLEDTQYF.

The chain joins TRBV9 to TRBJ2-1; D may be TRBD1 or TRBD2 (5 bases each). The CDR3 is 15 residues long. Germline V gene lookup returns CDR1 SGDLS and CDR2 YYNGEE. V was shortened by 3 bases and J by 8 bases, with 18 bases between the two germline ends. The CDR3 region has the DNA TGTGCCAGCAGCGCTGGGACCCCACGCGCGTATGAGCAGTTCTTC. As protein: CASSAGTPRAYEQFF.

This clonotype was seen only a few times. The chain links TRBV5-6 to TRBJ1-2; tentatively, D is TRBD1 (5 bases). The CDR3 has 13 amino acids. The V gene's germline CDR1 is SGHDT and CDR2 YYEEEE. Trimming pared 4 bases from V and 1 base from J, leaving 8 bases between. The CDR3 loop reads CASSHGGNYGYTF. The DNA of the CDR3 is TGTGCCAGCAGCCACGGGGGTAACTATGGCTACACCTTC.

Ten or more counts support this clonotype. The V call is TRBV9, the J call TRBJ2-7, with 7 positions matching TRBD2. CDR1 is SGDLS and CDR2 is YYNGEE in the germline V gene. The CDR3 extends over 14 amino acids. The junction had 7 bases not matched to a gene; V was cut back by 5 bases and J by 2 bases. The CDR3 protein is CASSVTGTTYEQYF. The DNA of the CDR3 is TGTGCCAGCAGTGTTACGGGGACTACCTACGAGCAGTACTTC.

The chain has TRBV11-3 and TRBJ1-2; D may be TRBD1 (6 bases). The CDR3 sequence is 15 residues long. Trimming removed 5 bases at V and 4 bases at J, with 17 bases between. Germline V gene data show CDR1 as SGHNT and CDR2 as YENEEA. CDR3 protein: CASSATGTQLYGYTF. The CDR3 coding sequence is TGTGCCAGCAGCGCGACCGGGACACAACTCTATGGCTACACCTTC.

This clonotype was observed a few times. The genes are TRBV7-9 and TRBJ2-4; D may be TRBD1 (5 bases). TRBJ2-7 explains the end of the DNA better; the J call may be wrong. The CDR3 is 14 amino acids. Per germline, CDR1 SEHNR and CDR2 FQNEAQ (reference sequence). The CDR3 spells CASSIWTQPYEQYF. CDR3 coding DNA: TGTGCCAGTAGCATCTGGACACAGCCCTACGAGCAGTACTTC.

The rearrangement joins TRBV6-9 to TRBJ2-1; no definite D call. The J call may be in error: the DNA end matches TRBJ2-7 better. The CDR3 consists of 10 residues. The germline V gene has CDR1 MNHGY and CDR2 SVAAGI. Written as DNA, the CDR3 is TGTGCCAGCTCGCACAATGAGCAGTACTTC. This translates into CASSHNEQYF.

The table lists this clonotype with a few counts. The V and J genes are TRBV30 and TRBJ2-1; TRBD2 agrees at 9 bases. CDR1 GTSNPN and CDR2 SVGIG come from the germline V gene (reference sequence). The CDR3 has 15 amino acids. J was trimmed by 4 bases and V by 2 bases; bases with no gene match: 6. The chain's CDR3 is CAWSRRGGIYNEQFF. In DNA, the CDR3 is TGTGCCTGGAGTAGGCGGGGGGGGATTTACAATGAGCAGTTCTTC. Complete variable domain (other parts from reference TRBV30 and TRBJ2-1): SQTIHQWPATLVQPVGSPLSLECTVEGTSNPNLYWYRQAAGRGLQLLFYSVGIGQISSEVPQNLSASRPQDRQFILSSKKLLLSDSGFYLCAWSRRGGIYNEQFFGPGTRLTVL.

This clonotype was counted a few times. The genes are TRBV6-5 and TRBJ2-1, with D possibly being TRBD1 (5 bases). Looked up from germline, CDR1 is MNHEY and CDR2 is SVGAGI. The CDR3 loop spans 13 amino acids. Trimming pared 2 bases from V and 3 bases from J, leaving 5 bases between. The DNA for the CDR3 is TGTGCCAGCAGTTACCAGGGCTACAATGAGCAGTTCTTC. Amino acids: CASSYQGYNEQFF.

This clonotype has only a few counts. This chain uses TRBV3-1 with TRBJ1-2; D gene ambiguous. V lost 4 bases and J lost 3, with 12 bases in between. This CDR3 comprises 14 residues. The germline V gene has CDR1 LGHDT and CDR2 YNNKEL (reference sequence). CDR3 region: CASSPGRFDYGYTF. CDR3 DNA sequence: TGTGCCAGCAGCCCGGGGAGATTCGACTATGGCTACACCTTC.

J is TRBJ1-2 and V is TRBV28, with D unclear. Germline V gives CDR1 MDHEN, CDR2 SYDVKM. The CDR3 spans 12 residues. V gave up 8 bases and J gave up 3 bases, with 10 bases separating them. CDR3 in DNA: TGTGCCAGCCACTCGTCCTACTATGGCTACACCTTC. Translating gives CASHSSYYGYTF.